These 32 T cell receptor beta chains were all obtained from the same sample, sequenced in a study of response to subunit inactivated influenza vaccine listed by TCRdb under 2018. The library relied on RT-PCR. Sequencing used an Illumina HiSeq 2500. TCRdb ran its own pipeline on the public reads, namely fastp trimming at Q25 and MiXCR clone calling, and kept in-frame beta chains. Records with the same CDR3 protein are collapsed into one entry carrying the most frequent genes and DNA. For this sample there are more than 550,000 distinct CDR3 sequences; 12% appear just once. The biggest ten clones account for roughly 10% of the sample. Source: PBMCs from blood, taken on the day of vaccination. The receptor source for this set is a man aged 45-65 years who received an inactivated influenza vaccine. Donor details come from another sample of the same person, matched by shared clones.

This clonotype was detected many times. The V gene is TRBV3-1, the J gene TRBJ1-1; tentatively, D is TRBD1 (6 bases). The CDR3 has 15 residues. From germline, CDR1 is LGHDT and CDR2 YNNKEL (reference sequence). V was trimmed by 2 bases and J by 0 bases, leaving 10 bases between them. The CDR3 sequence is CASSQQGHLNTEAFF. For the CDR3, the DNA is TGTGCCAGCAGCCAACAGGGACACTTGAACACTGAAGCTTTCTTT.

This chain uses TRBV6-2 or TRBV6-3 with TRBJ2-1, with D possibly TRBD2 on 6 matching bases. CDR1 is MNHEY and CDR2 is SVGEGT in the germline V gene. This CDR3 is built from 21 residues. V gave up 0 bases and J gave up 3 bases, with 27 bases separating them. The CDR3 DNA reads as TGTGCCAGCAGTTACTCGATATTCACCCCCTCAAGCGGGTTTTACTACAATGAGCAGTTCTTC. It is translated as CASSYSIFTPSSGFYYNEQFF.

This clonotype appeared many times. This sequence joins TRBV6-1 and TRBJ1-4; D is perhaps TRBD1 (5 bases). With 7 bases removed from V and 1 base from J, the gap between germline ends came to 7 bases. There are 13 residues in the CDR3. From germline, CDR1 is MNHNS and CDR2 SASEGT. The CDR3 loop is CASMGGTNEKLFF. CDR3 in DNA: TGTGCCAGCATGGGGGGAACTAATGAAAAACTGTTTTTT.

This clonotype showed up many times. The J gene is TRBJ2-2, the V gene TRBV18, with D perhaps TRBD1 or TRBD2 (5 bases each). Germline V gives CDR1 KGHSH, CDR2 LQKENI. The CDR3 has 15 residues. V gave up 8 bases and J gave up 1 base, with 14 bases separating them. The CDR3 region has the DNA TGTGCCAGCCTCCAGGGACGTCGGAACACCGGGGAGCTGTTTTTT. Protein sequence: CASLQGRRNTGELFF.

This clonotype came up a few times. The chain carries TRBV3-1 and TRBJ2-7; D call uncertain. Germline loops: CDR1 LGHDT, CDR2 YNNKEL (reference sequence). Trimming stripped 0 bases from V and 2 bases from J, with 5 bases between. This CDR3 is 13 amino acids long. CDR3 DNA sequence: TGTGCCAGCAGCCAAGAACCCCCCTACGAGCAGTACTTC. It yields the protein CASSQEPPYEQYF.

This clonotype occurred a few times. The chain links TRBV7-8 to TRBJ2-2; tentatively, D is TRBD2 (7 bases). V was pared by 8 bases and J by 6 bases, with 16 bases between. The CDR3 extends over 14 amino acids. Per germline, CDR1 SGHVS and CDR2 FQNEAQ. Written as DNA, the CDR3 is TGTGCCAGCCTGCGGGGGAGGGGGGCCGGGGAGCTGTTTTTT. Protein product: CASLRGRGAGELFF.

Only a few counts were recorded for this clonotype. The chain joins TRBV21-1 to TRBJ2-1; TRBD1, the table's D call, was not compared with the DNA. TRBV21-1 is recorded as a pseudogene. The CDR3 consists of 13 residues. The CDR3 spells CASSNQGNNEQFF. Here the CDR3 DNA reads TGTGCCAGCAGCAACCAGGGAAACAATGAGCAGTTCTTC.

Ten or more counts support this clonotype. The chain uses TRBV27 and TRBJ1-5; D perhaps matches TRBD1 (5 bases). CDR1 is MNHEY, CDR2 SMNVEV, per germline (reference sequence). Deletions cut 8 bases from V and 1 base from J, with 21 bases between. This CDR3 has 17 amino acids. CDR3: CASAPRAGQSSNQPQHF. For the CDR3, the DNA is TGTGCCAGCGCACCCAGAGCGGGGCAGTCGAGCAATCAGCCCCAGCATTTT.

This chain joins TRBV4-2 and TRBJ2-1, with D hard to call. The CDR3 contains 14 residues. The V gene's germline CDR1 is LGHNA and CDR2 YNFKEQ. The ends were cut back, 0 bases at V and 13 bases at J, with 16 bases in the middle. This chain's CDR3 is CASSQEIDRSLQFF. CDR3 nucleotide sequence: TGTGCCAGCAGCCAAGAGATCGACCGATCTTTACAGTTCTTC.

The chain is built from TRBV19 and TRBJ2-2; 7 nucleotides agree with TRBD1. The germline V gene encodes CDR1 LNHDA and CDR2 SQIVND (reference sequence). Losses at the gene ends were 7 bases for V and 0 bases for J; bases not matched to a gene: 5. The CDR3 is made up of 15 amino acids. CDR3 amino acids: CASNPGQPNTGELFF. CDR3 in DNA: TGTGCCAGTAACCCGGGACAGCCGAACACCGGGGAGCTGTTTTTT.

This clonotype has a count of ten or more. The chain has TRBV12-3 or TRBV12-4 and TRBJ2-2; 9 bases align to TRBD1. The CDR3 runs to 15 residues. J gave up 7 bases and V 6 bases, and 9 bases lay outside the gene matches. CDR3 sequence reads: CASSRGTGSNGELFF. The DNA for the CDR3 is TGTGCCAGCAGCCGGGGGACAGGGTCGAACGGGGAGCTGTTTTTT.

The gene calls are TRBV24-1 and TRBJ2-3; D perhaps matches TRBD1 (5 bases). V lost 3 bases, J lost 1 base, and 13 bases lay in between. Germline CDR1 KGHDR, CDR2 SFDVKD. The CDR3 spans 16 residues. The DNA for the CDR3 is TGTGCCACCAGTGATGATAGGACAATGGGCACAGATACGCAGTATTTT. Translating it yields CATSDDRTMGTDTQYF.

Here the CDR3 DNA reads TGCAGTGCAAGACGGACTAGCGGGAGGGCCTTACTTGGCGAGCAGTACTTC. Translating it yields CSARRTSGRALLGEQYF. V usage is TRBV20-1 and J usage is TRBJ2-7, with 15 bases aligning to TRBD2. The CDR3 extends over 17 amino acids. J lost 6 bases, V lost 6 bases, and 15 bases had no gene match. The germline CDR1 and CDR2 sequences are DFQATT and SNEGSKA (reference sequence).

CDR3 region: CASSQGFWDSPLHF. The DNA for the CDR3 is TGTGCCAGCAGCCAAGGGTTTTGGGATTCACCCCTCCACTTT. This rearrangement joins TRBV14 to TRBJ1-6; D remains unclear. The germline V gene encodes CDR1 SGHDN and CDR2 FVKESK. Trimming pared 1 base from V and 8 bases from J, leaving 9 bases between. The CDR3 is 14 residues long.

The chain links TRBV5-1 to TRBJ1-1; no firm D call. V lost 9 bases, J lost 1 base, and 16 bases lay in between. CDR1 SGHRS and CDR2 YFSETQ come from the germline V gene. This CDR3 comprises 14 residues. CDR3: CATALRAENTEAFF. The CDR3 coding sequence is TGCGCCACCGCGCTACGGGCGGAGAACACTGAAGCTTTCTTT.

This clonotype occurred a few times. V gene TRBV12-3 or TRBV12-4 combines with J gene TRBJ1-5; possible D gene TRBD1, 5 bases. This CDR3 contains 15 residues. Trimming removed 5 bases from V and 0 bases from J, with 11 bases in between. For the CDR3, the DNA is TGTGCCAGCAGTCTACCCGGGGGTAGCAATCAGCCCCAGCATTTT. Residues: CASSLPGGSNQPQHF.

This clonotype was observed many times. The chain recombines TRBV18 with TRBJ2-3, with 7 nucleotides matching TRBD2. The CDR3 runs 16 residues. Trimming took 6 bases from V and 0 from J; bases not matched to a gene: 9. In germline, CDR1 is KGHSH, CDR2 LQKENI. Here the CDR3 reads CASSDRGAGSTDTQYF. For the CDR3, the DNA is TGTGCCAGCTCCGACCGGGGAGCGGGGAGCACAGATACGCAGTATTTT.

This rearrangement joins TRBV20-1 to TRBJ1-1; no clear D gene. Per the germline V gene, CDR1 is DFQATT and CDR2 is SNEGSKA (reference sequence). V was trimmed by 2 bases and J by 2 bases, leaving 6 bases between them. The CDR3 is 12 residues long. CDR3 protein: CSARRDNTEAFF. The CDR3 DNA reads TGCAGTGCTAGACGAGATAACACTGAAGCTTTCTTT.

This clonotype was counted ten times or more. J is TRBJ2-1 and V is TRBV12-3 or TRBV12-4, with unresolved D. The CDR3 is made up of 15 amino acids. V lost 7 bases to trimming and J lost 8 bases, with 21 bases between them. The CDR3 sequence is CASIQARWVTDEQFF. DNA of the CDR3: TGTGCCAGCATCCAGGCCAGGTGGGTTACGGATGAGCAGTTCTTC.

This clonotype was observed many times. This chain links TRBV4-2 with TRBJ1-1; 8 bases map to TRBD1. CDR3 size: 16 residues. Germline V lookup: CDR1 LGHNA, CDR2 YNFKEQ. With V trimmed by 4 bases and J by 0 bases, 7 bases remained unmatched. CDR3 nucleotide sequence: TGTGCCAGCAGCCCTGGACAGGGCTTAATGAACACTGAAGCTTTCTTT. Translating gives CASSPGQGLMNTEAFF.

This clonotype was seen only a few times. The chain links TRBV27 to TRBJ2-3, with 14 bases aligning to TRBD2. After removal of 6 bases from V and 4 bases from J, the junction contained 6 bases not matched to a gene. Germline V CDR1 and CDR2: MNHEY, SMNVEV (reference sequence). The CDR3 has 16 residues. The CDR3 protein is CASSPLGLAGADTQYF. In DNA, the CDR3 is TGTGCCAGCAGCCCGTTGGGACTAGCGGGAGCAGATACGCAGTATTTT.

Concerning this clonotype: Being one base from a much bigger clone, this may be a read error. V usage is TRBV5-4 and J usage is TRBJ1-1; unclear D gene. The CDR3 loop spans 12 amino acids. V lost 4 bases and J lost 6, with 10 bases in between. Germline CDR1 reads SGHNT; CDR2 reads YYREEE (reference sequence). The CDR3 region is CASSPALAEAFF. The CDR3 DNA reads TGTGCCAGCAGCCCCGCCCTCGCTGAAGCTTTCTTT.

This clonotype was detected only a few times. CDR3 loop: CASSLVALSYGYTF. In DNA form, the CDR3 reads TGTGCCAGCAGCTTGGTCGCACTGTCCTATGGCTACACCTTC. This chain joins TRBV5-5 and TRBJ1-2; D gene ambiguous. Trimming cost V 0 bases and J 4 bases, with 10 bases left between them. Germline CDR1 and CDR2: SGHKS and YYEKEE (reference sequence). The CDR3 loop spans 14 amino acids. Full variable domain (missing parts from reference TRBV5-5 and TRBJ1-2): DAGVTQSPTHLIKTRGQQVTLRCSPISGHKSVSWYQQVLGQGPQFIFQYYEKEERGRGNFPDRFSARQFPNYSSELNVNALLLGDSALYLCASSLVALSYGYTFGSGTRLTVV.

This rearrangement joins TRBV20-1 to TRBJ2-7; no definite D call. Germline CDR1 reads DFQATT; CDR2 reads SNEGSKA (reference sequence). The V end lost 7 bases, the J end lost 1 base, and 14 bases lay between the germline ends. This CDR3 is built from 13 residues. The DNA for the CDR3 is TGCAGTGGTCTGGGTCCAGTATCCTACGAGCAGTACTTC. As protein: CSGLGPVSYEQYF.

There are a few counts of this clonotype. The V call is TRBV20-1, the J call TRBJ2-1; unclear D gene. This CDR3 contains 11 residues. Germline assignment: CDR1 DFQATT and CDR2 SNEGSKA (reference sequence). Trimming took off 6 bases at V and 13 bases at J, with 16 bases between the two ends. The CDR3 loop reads CSALGSGAQFF. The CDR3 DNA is TGCAGTGCCCTAGGTTCTGGAGCTCAGTTCTTC.

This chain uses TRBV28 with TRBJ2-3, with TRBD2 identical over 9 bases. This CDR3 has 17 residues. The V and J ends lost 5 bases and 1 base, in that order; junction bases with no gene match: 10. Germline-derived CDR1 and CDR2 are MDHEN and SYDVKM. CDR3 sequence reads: CASSRLGPSGGTDTQYF. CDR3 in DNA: TGTGCCAGCAGTCGTCTTGGCCCTAGCGGGGGCACAGATACGCAGTATTTT.

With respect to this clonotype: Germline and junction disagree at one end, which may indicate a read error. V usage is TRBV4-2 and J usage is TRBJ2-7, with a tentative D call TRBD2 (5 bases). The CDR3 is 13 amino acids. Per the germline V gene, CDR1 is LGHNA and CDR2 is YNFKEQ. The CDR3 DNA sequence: TGTGCCAGCAGCCAAGTCGCGGGCCTTCAAGCTTTCTTC. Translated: CASSQVAGLQAFF.

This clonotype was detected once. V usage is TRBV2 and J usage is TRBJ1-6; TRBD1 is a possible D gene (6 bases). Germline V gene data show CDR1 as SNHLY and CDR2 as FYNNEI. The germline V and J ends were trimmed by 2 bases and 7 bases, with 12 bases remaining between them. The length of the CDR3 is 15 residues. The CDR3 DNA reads TGTGCCAGCAGTGAAAACGGACAGATGAATTCACCCCTCCACTTT. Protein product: CASSENGQMNSPLHF.

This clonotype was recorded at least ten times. The CDR3: CASSFAQAVQETQYF. For the CDR3, the DNA is TGTGCCAGCAGTTTTGCCCAGGCCGTCCAAGAGACCCAGTACTTC. The V and J genes are TRBV12-3 or TRBV12-4 and TRBJ2-5; unclear D gene. The CDR3 has 15 amino acids. V lost 3 bases, J lost 1 base, and 12 bases lay in between.

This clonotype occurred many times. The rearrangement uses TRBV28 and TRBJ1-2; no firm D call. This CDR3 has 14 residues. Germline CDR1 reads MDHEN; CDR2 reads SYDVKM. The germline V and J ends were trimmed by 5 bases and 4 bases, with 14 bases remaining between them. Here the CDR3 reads CASSEGGVGYGYTF. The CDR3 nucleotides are TGTGCCAGCAGTGAGGGAGGAGTCGGCTATGGCTACACCTTC.

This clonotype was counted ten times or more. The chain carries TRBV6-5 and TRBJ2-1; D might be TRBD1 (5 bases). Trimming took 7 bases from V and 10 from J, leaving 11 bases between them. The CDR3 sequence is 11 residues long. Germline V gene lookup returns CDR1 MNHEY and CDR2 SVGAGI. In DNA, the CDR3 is TGTGCCAGCAACCAGGGTGGGGAGCAGTTCTTC. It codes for CASNQGGEQFF.

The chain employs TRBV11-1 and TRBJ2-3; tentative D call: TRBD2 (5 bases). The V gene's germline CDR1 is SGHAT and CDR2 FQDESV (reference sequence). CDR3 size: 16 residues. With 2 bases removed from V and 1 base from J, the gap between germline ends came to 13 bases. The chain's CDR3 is CASSLLTLAGTDTQYF. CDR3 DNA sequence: TGTGCCAGCAGCTTACTCACCCTAGCAGGCACAGATACGCAGTATTTT.